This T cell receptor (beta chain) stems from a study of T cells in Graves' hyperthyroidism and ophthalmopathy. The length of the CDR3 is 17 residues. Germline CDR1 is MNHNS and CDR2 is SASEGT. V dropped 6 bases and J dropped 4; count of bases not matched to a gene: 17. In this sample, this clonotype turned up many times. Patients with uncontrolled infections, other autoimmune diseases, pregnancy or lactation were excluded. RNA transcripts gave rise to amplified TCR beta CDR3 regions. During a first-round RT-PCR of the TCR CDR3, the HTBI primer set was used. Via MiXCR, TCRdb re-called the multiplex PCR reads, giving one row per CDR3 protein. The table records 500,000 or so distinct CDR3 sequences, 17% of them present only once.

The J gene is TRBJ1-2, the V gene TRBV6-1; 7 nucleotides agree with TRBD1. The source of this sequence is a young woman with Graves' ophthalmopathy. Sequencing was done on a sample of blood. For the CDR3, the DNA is TGTGCCAGCAGCCAAACACCTTACAGGGGAGGGCCCTATGGCTACACCTTC. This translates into CASSQTPYRGGPYGYTF.